Below, 21 T cell receptor beta chains from the same sample are listed, as sequenced in a study of CD8+CD57+ T cells in acquired aplastic anemia. Genomic DNA, the template, was used for profiling of the TCR beta VDJ and CDR3. Using its own MiXCR run on the reads, TCRdb lists one record per CDR3 protein. Of about 110,000 distinct CDR3 sequences listed, around half are singletons. Specimen: sorted CD4+, CD8+, or CD8+CD57+ T cells (not recorded which) from PBMCs. The receptors originated from a human donor in good health, serving as a control.

The chain joins TRBV7-3 to TRBJ1-5; 12 bases map to TRBD1. CDR1 is SGHTA and CDR2 is FQGTGA in the germline V gene. J gave up 7 bases and V 2 bases, and 3 bases lay outside the gene matches. The CDR3 has 15 amino acids. CDR3 in amino acids: CASSLGTGGRQPQHF. The CDR3 DNA follows: TGTGCCAGCAGCTTAGGGACAGGGGGCAGACAGCCCCAGCATTTT. Complete variable domain (other parts from reference TRBV7-3 and TRBJ1-5): GAGVSQTPSNKVTEKGKYVELRCDPISGHTALYWYRQSLGQGPEFLIYFQGTGAADDSGLPNDRFFAVRPEGSVSTLKIQRTERGDSAVYLCASSLGTGGRQPQHFGDGTRLSIL.

This chain joins TRBV20-1 and TRBJ2-7; D is uncertain. V was shortened by 1 base and J by 6 bases, with 10 bases between the two germline ends. CDR1 and CDR2 from the germline V gene are DFQATT and SNEGSKA (reference sequence). The CDR3 runs 12 residues. In nucleotides, the CDR3 is TGCAGTGCTAGAGGCACGAAGGGCGAGCAGTACTTC. Its translation: CSARGTKGEQYF.

V is TRBV24-1 and J is TRBJ2-1; D not resolved. This CDR3 region has 16 residues. Looked up from germline, CDR1 is KGHDR and CDR2 is SFDVKD. V lost 3 bases to trimming and J lost 2 bases, with 13 bases between them. The CDR3 reads CATSDPGYDTYNEQFF. The CDR3, as DNA: TGTGCCACCAGTGATCCCGGGTATGACACCTACAATGAGCAGTTCTTC.

This clonotype was counted only a few times. This chain joins TRBV29-1 and TRBJ1-2, with D unresolved. Germline V gene lookup returns CDR1 SQVTM and CDR2 ANQGSEA. The CDR3 sequence is 11 residues long. V was shortened by 2 bases and J by 7 bases, with 8 bases between the two germline ends. The CDR3 loop reads CSVEWSSGYTF. The DNA for the CDR3 is TGCAGCGTTGAATGGTCGTCTGGCTACACCTTC.

The chain joins TRBV5-4 to TRBJ1-2; 7 nucleotides agree with TRBD1. The CDR3 covers 14 residues. Germline CDR1 is SGHNT and CDR2 is YYREEE (reference sequence). V shed 2 bases and J 8 bases; nucleotides not matched to a gene: 9. CDR3 sequence (DNA): TGTGCCAGCAGCTTAAAGACAGGGCTTTCGGGCTACACCTTC. Translated: CASSLKTGLSGYTF.

The chain joins TRBV19 to TRBJ1-1; no clear D gene. Germline V lookup: CDR1 LNHDA, CDR2 SQIVND (reference sequence). V dropped 9 bases and J dropped 3 bases, with 17 bases sitting between them. The CDR3 length is 14 residues. CDR3 sequence (DNA): TGTGCCAGCAGCTTGGGGAAGATTGACACTGAAGCTTTCTTT. Its protein product is CASSLGKIDTEAFF.

The rearrangement links TRBV2 to TRBJ2-3; TRBD2 matches 11 bases. The CDR3 extends over 15 amino acids. Trimming took 2 bases from V and 6 from J; bases not matched to a gene: 4. CDR1 and CDR2 from the germline V gene are SNHLY and FYNNEI. CDR3 sequence: CASSEIAGGTDTQYF. Written as DNA, the CDR3 is TGTGCCAGCAGTGAAATAGCGGGAGGGACGGATACGCAGTATTTT.

This sequence joins TRBV6-1 and TRBJ2-3; possible D gene TRBD1, 6 bases. V was cut by 6 bases and J by 3 bases, with 16 bases left in between. CDR1 and CDR2 (germline): MNHNS, SASEGT. The CDR3 sequence is 15 residues long. The CDR3 here is CASRSYDRMTDTQYF. The CDR3 DNA reads as TGTGCCAGCAGATCCTACGACAGGATGACAGATACGCAGTATTTT.

This clonotype was seen once. J is TRBJ1-6 and V is TRBV6-1, with D perhaps matching TRBD1 (5 bases). Germline lookup yields CDR1 MNHNS and CDR2 SASEGT. The CDR3 consists of 13 residues. The V end was cut by 6 bases, the J end by 5 bases, with 8 bases between. The CDR3 loop reads CASSRQNNSPLHF. CDR3 nucleotides: TGTGCCAGCAGCCGACAGAATAATTCACCCCTCCACTTT.

Details on this clonotype: This CDR3 fails to terminate in the conserved phenylalanine or tryptophan, so it likely reflects a read error. The DNA is omitted, as the CDR3 cannot be located on it reliably, and the CDR3 follows TCRdb's listing. The chain employs TRBV2 and TRBJ2-1. CDR1 and CDR2 from the germline V gene are SNHLY and FYNNEI. Ends included, the CDR3 has 11 residues. Here the CDR3 reads CASSEALGQVY.

This clonotype has ten or more counts. The gene calls are TRBV30 and TRBJ2-7; the D gene is possibly TRBD2 (5 bases). The V gene lost 1 base and the J gene lost 3 bases, with 16 bases spanning the gap. The CDR3 has 15 residues. CDR1 and CDR2 (germline): GTSNPN, SVGIG (reference sequence). CDR3 sequence (DNA): TGTGCCTGGAGTGAAATCGAGGGCCCCAGCTACGAGCAGTACTTC. Encoded protein: CAWSEIEGPSYEQYF.

CDR3 coding DNA: TGTGCCAGCAGCTTGGACGCGACAGGTCCCGAGCAGTACTTC. Translating gives CASSLDATGPEQYF. V and J are TRBV5-8 and TRBJ2-7; TRBD1 is a possible D gene (6 bases). Germline V lookup: CDR1 SGHTS, CDR2 YDEGEE. The CDR3 loop spans 14 amino acids. The germline V and J ends were trimmed by 0 bases and 6 bases, with 13 bases remaining between them. Variable domain in full (rest from reference TRBV5-8 and TRBJ2-7): EAGVTQSPTHLIKTRGQQATLRCSPISGHTSVYWYQQALGLGLQFLLWYDEGEERNRGNFPPRFSGRQFPNYSSELNVNALELEDSALYLCASSLDATGPEQYFGPGTRLTVT.

This clonotype was observed at least ten times. This chain links TRBV20-1 with TRBJ2-1, with TRBD2 as a possible D gene (6 bases). Between the trimmed V and J ends, which lost 6 bases and 5 bases, there was a span of 20 bases. This CDR3 has 15 residues. Germline loops: CDR1 DFQATT, CDR2 SNEGSKA (reference sequence). Here the CDR3 reads CSAAPVSGGNNEQFF. The CDR3 DNA reads TGCAGTGCCGCCCCGGTGTCTGGGGGGAACAATGAGCAGTTCTTC.

The V gene is TRBV24-1, the J gene TRBJ1-2; tentative D call: TRBD1 (6 bases). Germline V gene sequence: CDR1 KGHDR, CDR2 SFDVKD. This CDR3 is 15 amino acids long. V lost 3 bases to trimming and J lost 8 bases, with 18 bases between them. CDR3 DNA sequence: TGTGCCACCAGTGATCCTCAGGGGCCTAGGGGAGGCTACACCTTC. Amino acid sequence: CATSDPQGPRGGYTF.

This clonotype was recorded at least ten times. The CDR3 sequence is CASSPGPTEAFF. DNA of the CDR3: TGTGCCAGCAGCCCGGGACCAACTGAAGCTTTCTTT. The rearrangement uses TRBV5-6 and TRBJ1-1; possibly TRBD1 for D (5 bases). The CDR3 contains 12 residues. Germline V lookup: CDR1 SGHDT, CDR2 YYEEEE. Trimming pared 4 bases from V and 5 bases from J, leaving 9 bases between.

The chain has TRBV25-1 and TRBJ1-2, with D tentatively TRBD1 (6 bases). Germline assignment: CDR1 MGHDK and CDR2 SYGVNS. Deletions cut 6 bases from V and 4 bases from J, with 15 bases between. The CDR3 runs to 14 residues. The CDR3 bases are TGTGCCAGCAGCTGGGACACAGGAATCTATGGCTACACCTTC. Translated: CASSWDTGIYGYTF.

With respect to this clonotype: A much larger clone sits a single nucleotide away, making a read error possible. The rearrangement links TRBV27 to TRBJ1-5, with a tentative D call TRBD1 (5 bases). There are 14 residues in the CDR3. The V end lost 3 bases, the J end lost 6 bases, and 12 bases lay between the germline ends. Germline values: CDR1 MNHEY, CDR2 SMNVEV (reference sequence). CDR3 sequence: CASSFQGVGQPQHF. As DNA, the CDR3 is TGTGCCAGCAGTTTTCAGGGAGTGGGTCAGCCCCAGCATTTT.

Regarding this clonotype: The junction differs from germline at one of its ends, possibly a read error. V usage is TRBV12-3 or TRBV12-4 and J usage is TRBJ1-1; no definite D call. This CDR3 is 12 amino acids long. The CDR3 loop reads CASSLGNTKAFF. The CDR3 nucleotides are TGTGCCAGCAGTTTGGGGAACACTAAAGCTTTCTTT.

The chain joins TRBV11-3 to TRBJ2-7; D remains ambiguous. CDR1 and CDR2 from the germline V gene are SGHNT and YENEEA. The V and J ends lost 5 bases and 0 bases respectively, with 8 bases between them. This CDR3 has 13 amino acids. The CDR3 nucleotides are TGTGCCAGCAGCACTACACCCTCCTACGAGCAGTACTTC. This gives the protein CASSTTPSYEQYF.

The genes are TRBV2 and TRBJ2-1, with 9 bases lining up with TRBD2. Germline CDR1 and CDR2: SNHLY and FYNNEI. This CDR3 is built from 14 residues. Germline trimming cut 7 bases from V and 9 bases from J; bases unmatched to any gene: 10. The CDR3 loop is CASNQEAGGTEQFF. The DNA of the CDR3 is TGTGCCAGCAACCAAGAAGCGGGGGGTACTGAGCAGTTCTTC.

The rearrangement joins TRBV20-1 to TRBJ2-5, with D perhaps TRBD1 or TRBD2 (6 bases each). Germline V gene data show CDR1 as DFQATT and CDR2 as SNEGSKA (reference sequence). Trimming stripped 6 bases from V and 4 bases from J, with 12 bases between. This CDR3 is built from 12 residues. CDR3 amino acids: CSATSGAETQYF. Written as DNA, the CDR3 is TGCAGTGCCACTTCGGGGGCAGAGACCCAGTACTTC.